These 21 T cell receptor beta chains were all obtained from the same sample, sequenced in a study of prognosis after radiotherapy for stage I lung cancer (dated by TCRdb to the early 2020s). The sequencing machine was an Illumina HiSeq 3000. Two rounds of multiplex PCR were performed to amplify the TCR beta CDR3 region from genomic DNA. In the first round of PCR, primers specific to each TRBV and TRBJ gene were used, and the primer sequences are filed in Chinese patent CN105087789A. TCRdb reanalyzed the raw reads on its own, using fastp at Q25 for trimming and MiXCR for clone calling, and kept in-frame beta chains. When rows share a CDR3 protein, they turn into one entry using the most common DNA and genes. The sample table lists 38,000 or so distinct CDR3 sequences, approximately 24% of them with a count of one. About 25% of the sample is taken by the ten largest. The material sequenced was PBMCs, taken before or after stereotactic body radiation therapy (not recorded which). Every receptor here comes from a donor aged 50 or older with non-small cell lung cancer.

This clonotype was seen at least ten times. This chain connects TRBV7-2 to TRBJ2-7, with TRBD2 identical over 9 bases. This CDR3 is built from 20 residues. The V segment lost 2 bases and the J segment 2 bases; nucleotides outside the gene matches: 19. Germline CDR1 SGHTA, CDR2 FQGNSA. CDR3: CASSLKGSASGNFDPYEQYF. CDR3 sequence (DNA): TGTGCCAGCAGCTTAAAGGGTTCGGCTAGCGGGAACTTTGATCCCTACGAGCAGTACTTC.

This clonotype was seen ten or more times. This chain links TRBV20-1 with TRBJ2-3; 7 bases match TRBD2. The CDR3 is 14 residues long. Germline CDR1 and CDR2: DFQATT and SNEGSKA (reference sequence). Germline trimming cut 7 bases from V and 3 bases from J; bases unmatched to any gene: 10. This chain's CDR3 is CSGEAGVGTDTQYF. The CDR3 coding sequence is TGCAGTGGCGAGGCGGGGGTGGGGACAGATACGCAGTATTTT.

This clonotype was observed at least ten times. The chain uses TRBV28 and TRBJ1-2; a possible D gene is TRBD1 (6 bases). Deletions cut 7 bases from V and 4 bases from J, with 13 bases between. The germline V gene has CDR1 MDHEN and CDR2 SYDVKM. The length of the CDR3 is 13 residues. The CDR3 DNA reads as TGTGCCAGCACCCCCGGGGGCTTCTATGGCTACACCTTC. Translated, it gives CASTPGGFYGYTF.

In this sample, this clonotype turned up many times. CDR3 protein: CASSYSGSRNEQFF. Written as DNA, the CDR3 is TGTGCCAGCAGTTATAGCGGGAGCCGAAATGAGCAGTTCTTC. V usage is TRBV2 and J usage is TRBJ2-5, with 9 bases matching TRBD2. The J call may not be correct, given that the DNA end is closer to TRBJ2-1. The germline V gene encodes CDR1 SNHLY and CDR2 FYNNEI. The CDR3 consists of 14 residues.

This clonotype was recorded many times. The V call is TRBV18, the J call TRBJ1-2; 7 bases line up with TRBD1. V gave up 3 bases and J gave up 4 bases; unmatched junction bases: 2. The CDR3 extends over 13 amino acids. Germline CDR1 and CDR2: KGHSH and LQKENI. The CDR3 coding sequence is TGTGCCAGCTCACCTGACAGGGTCTATGGCTACACCTTC. Translating gives CASSPDRVYGYTF. Supplemented by reference TRBV18 and TRBJ1-2, the full variable domain reads NAGVMQNPRHLVRRRGQEARLRCSPMKGHSHVYWYRQLPEEGLKFMVYLQKENIIDESGMPKERFSAEFPKEGPSILRIQQVVRGDSAAYFCASSPDRVYGYTFGSGTRLTVV.

This clonotype occurred many times. The genes are TRBV20-1 and TRBJ2-5, with D uncertain. The germline V and J ends were trimmed by 5 bases and 1 base, with 20 bases remaining between them. The V gene's germline CDR1 is DFQATT and CDR2 SNEGSKA (reference sequence). The CDR3 is 16 amino acids. The CDR3 bases are TGCAGTGCTCATATGCGTACGGATTCGACCCAAGAGACCCAGTACTTC. Translated: CSAHMRTDSTQETQYF.

The sample holds many counts of this clonotype. V usage is TRBV9 and J usage is TRBJ2-2, with 14 bases identical to TRBD2. The V segment lost 2 bases and the J segment 4 bases; nucleotides outside the gene matches: 7. The CDR3 spans 18 residues. Germline V lookup: CDR1 SGDLS, CDR2 YYNGEE. CDR3 in amino acids: CASSVSTSGGGRTGELFF. CDR3 sequence (DNA): TGTGCCAGCAGCGTTTCGACTAGCGGGGGGGGCCGCACCGGGGAGCTGTTTTTT.

This clonotype was seen ten or more times. The V call is TRBV7-9, the J call TRBJ2-1, with D unresolved. Trimming took off 1 base at V and 9 bases at J, with 7 bases between the two ends. Germline CDR1 SEHNR, CDR2 FQNEAQ (reference sequence). This CDR3 spans 12 amino acids. Here the CDR3 DNA reads TGTGCCAGCAGCTTAGGGCCCACTGAGCAGTTCTTC. The encoded protein is CASSLGPTEQFF.

V usage is TRBV5-4 and J usage is TRBJ1-1; D ambiguous. The CDR3 sequence is 14 residues long. Germline V gene lookup returns CDR1 SGHNT and CDR2 YYREEE (reference sequence). V lost 0 bases and J lost 2, with 8 bases in between. CDR3 DNA sequence: TGTGCCAGCAGCTTGGCGGCTCTAAACACTGAAGCTTTCTTT. Translation: CASSLAALNTEAFF.

This clonotype was seen many times. The V and J genes are TRBV7-2 and TRBJ1-1; weak D call: TRBD1 (5 bases). The V and J ends lost 4 bases and 2 bases respectively, with 8 bases between them. The CDR3 has 13 residues. Germline CDR1 and CDR2: SGHTA and FQGNSA. This CDR3 reads CASSSGQNTEAFF. The CDR3 DNA reads as TGTGCCAGCAGCTCCGGACAAAACACTGAAGCTTTCTTT.

This clonotype has ten or more counts. This sequence joins TRBV5-1 and TRBJ2-7, with D possibly being TRBD1 or TRBD2 (5 bases each). Germline CDR1 is SGHRS and CDR2 is YFSETQ. V lost 6 bases to trimming and J lost 5 bases, with 18 bases between them. The CDR3 extends over 14 amino acids. The CDR3 sequence: CASTPVAGTNEQYF. The CDR3 DNA reads as TGCGCCAGCACTCCGGTGGCAGGGACCAACGAGCAGTACTTC.

Concerning this clonotype itself: It is likely a read error: a sequence one base away is far more abundant. The CDR3 nucleotides are TGCGCCAGCAGCTTGACTACTGGCGGGAGGTCCTACGAGCAGTACTTC. It yields the protein CASSLTTGGRSYEQYF. The chain employs TRBV5-5 and TRBJ2-7; 8 bases are shared with TRBD2. The CDR3 loop spans 16 amino acids. Germline lookup yields CDR1 SGHKS and CDR2 YYEKEE (reference sequence). The variable domain in full, completed from reference TRBV5-5 and TRBJ2-7, reads DAGVTQSPTHLIKTRGQQVTLRCSPISGHKSVSWYQQVLGQGPQFIFQYYEKEERGRGNFPDRFSARQFPNYSSELNVNALLLGDSALYLCASSLTTGGRSYEQYFGPGTRLTVT.

This clonotype was seen many times. This chain uses TRBV24-1 with TRBJ2-1; D gene ambiguous. V dropped 10 bases and J dropped 4 bases, with 13 bases sitting between them. Per germline, CDR1 KGHDR and CDR2 SFDVKD. The CDR3 runs 13 residues. CDR3 bases: TGTGCCACTTCAAGCCTGGGATACAATGAGCAGTTCTTC. This translates into CATSSLGYNEQFF.

This clonotype has ten or more counts. The chain links TRBV18 to TRBJ2-5; D is uncertain. Looked up from germline, CDR1 is KGHSH and CDR2 is LQKENI. The CDR3 runs to 14 residues. Between the trimmed V and J ends, which lost 0 bases and 4 bases, there was a span of 9 bases. CDR3 region: CASSPPAVRETQYF. The CDR3 region has the DNA TGTGCCAGCTCACCACCGGCGGTAAGAGAGACCCAGTACTTC.

This clonotype appeared many times. V usage is TRBV6-5 and J usage is TRBJ2-7; 7 bases line up with TRBD1. The J segment lost 0 bases and the V segment lost 2 bases, leaving 4 bases of the junction unmatched. The germline CDR1 and CDR2 sequences are MNHEY and SVGAGI. The CDR3 loop spans 15 amino acids. The CDR3 nucleotides are TGTGCCAGCAGTTACCCGGGACAGACCTCCTACGAGCAGTACTTC. Amino acid sequence: CASSYPGQTSYEQYF.

This clonotype was picked up many times. The V and J genes are TRBV19 and TRBJ1-1; 7 positions agree with TRBD1. Unmatched junction bases numbered 6, after V lost 7 bases and J lost 4 bases. The CDR3 spans 13 residues. CDR1 is LNHDA and CDR2 is SQIVND in the germline V gene (reference sequence). The CDR3: CASTGTVPTEAFF. CDR3 sequence (DNA): TGTGCCAGTACCGGGACAGTTCCCACTGAAGCTTTCTTT.

This clonotype was counted many times. V and J are TRBV28 and TRBJ2-1; TRBD2 agrees at 14 bases. Per the germline V gene, CDR1 is MDHEN and CDR2 is SYDVKM. The CDR3 has 16 residues. The J segment lost 15 bases and the V segment lost 6 bases, leaving 16 bases of the junction unmatched. Here the CDR3 reads CASRYHATSGRDFPFF. CDR3 DNA sequence: TGTGCCAGCAGATATCACGCGACTAGCGGGAGGGATTTTCCGTTCTTC.

The table lists this clonotype with many counts. The chain uses TRBV12-3 or TRBV12-4 and TRBJ2-7, with 10 bases matching TRBD2. The V segment lost 6 bases and the J segment 3 bases; nucleotides outside the gene matches: 2. The CDR3 loop spans 13 amino acids. The CDR3 here is CASSRTSGYEQYF. The CDR3 DNA reads TGTGCCAGCAGCAGGACTAGCGGCTACGAGCAGTACTTC.

The genes are TRBV6-1 and TRBJ1-6; perhaps TRBD1 as D (6 bases). The germline V gene has CDR1 MNHNS and CDR2 SASEGT. The V and J ends lost 6 bases and 8 bases respectively, with 23 bases between them. CDR3 length equals 17 residues. The CDR3 nucleotides are TGTGCCAGCAGCACCCCTGGGGGGGCTAATTATTATTCACCCCTCCACTTT. It encodes CASSTPGGANYYSPLHF.

The V call is TRBV7-2, the J call TRBJ2-6; 12 nucleotides match TRBD1. The CDR3 is 18 amino acids. CDR1 and CDR2 (germline): SGHTA, FQGNSA. Trimming cost V 5 bases and J 2 bases; bases outside gene matches: 7. The CDR3 nucleotides are TGTGCCAGCAGCCGTTCGGGACAGGGGGCGGCTGGGGCCAACGTCCTGACTTTC. It is translated as CASSRSGQGAAGANVLTF.

This clonotype was seen at least ten times. The chain has TRBV7-8 and TRBJ1-5; maybe TRBD1 (5 bases). The germline CDR1 and CDR2 sequences are SGHVS and FQNEAQ. This CDR3 has 16 amino acids. V gave up 1 base and J gave up 3 bases, with 13 bases separating them. The chain's CDR3 is CASSLDFRGFNQPQHF. The CDR3 nucleotides read TGTGCCAGCAGCTTAGATTTTCGGGGGTTCAATCAGCCCCAGCATTTT.